Here is one T cell receptor (beta chain) with its context. Its antigen is unknown. No base quality values were provided; no much bigger clone lies one nucleotide off. TCR CDR3 regions were amplified from genomic DNA by multiplex PCR using the deep immunoSEQ assay. For each cell subset, the extracted genomic DNA was distributed evenly across all wells of several immunoSEQ 96-well plates, and each plate served as one replicate. For sorted subsets, roughly 200 ng genomic DNA, equal to tens of thousands of T cell genomes, was loaded into each replicate PCR. Purified libraries were measured with a Qubit 3.0 fluorometer, size-checked on a Bioanalyzer 2100, and measured again with the KAPA Library Quantification kit. Each immunoSEQ 96-well plate was sequenced on its own single-read 150-cycle Illumina NextSeq 550 flow cell. The paper's processing steps were these. Because the immunoSEQ output held only junctional sequences and lacked quality scores, the filtering could not match the filtering applied to full-length reads. Sequences were annotated with PyIR, a Python wrapper for IgBLAST v1.9, and V/J genes and CDR3 were assigned using IMGT germline references. Reads were filtered out if the reads had weak V/J assignments (E-value above 1e-6), no CDR3, stop codons, out-of-frame junctions, or ambiguous translated residues. V3J clonotypes were defined by identical inferred V gene, J gene, and CDR3 amino acid sequence. The percentage overlap between two repertoires was calculated by dividing the number of shared unique clonotypes by the size of the smaller repertoire. Repertoire richness was assessed with RTK rarefaction, the Chao1 estimator, and Recon v2.1 estimates of unobserved clonotypes. Generation probabilities for all TCRbeta clonotypes obtained by the gDNA method from four donors were computed using OLGA. TCRdb took over this immuneACCESS table, retaining in-frame rearrangements with V and J assigned. Such tables are incomplete; in checked studies, under half of the missing clones stem from an unresolved V gene, and the remainder is unexplained. The V and J calls and clone size come from that table; D and trimming were worked out from the DNA. The table for this sample lists roughly 1.5 million clones; approximately 98% of them were counted only once. The top ten constitute around 0.45% of the sample.

The sample belongs to a study of shared clonotypes between healthy human individuals (TCRdb year 2020). Describing the broader study: The cohort comprised a couple of women and three men aged 18 to 49 years. Per donor, three plates each were used for CD4 naive and CD4 memory, two for CD8 naive, and one for CD8 memory. To estimate repertoire size and how much clonotypes are shared between individuals, the study performed deep sequencing of blood TCR repertoires from 4 to 6 healthy adults. Different laboratories and diverse techniques were used to prepare libraries and sequence TCR repertoires, to increase sequencing depth and limit assay-specific biases. Leukapheresis yielded between about 0.85 and 10 billion PBMCs per donor.

Broad study findings and their caveats: Only blood was sampled, and tissue TCR repertoires likely differ from those in blood. Compared with non-shared clonotypes, the clonotypes found in all four sorted-subset donors had higher generation probabilities. Sharing across a few donors was observed for around 5% of naive CD4, less than 4% of naive CD8, roughly 2.4% of memory CD4, and roughly 0.4% of memory CD8 clonotypes. Even with the large sequencing depth, rarefaction of the sorted-subset datasets indicated that sequencing was incomplete. Because the study included only a small number of donors, the genetic and exposure-history diversity represented was limited. Estimated clonotype richness was generally larger for naive than for memory subsets. Pairwise subsampling led to the expectation that sequencing depth would affect the degree of clonotype sharing among donors.

The donors were healthy, HIV-negative adults with no recently reported acute infections or vaccinations. Every donor was a Caucasian adult residing in Nashville, Tennessee, USA. CD4+ T cells were enriched by magnetic negative selection, after which naive cells were positively selected on CD45RA and the negative fraction was taken as the memory subset. After blood collection by leukapheresis, PBMCs were isolated using Ficoll-Histopaque density gradient centrifugation and then cryopreserved in the vapor phase of liquid nitrogen. Purity and quantity of every magnetically sorted T cell population were checked by analytical flow cytometry. Each sorted fraction had its genomic DNA isolated and then quantified by UV absorbance on a Nanodrop 2000c. V is pared back by 0 bases and J by 12 bases, with 18 bases lying between the germline termini. The CDR3, from cysteine to phenylalanine, totals 15 residues. Only the CDR3 part of the read is kept: 45 bases, read in frame from the first base. From the germline V gene, CDR1 is LGHNA and CDR2 is YSLEER.

Recombination joined TRBV4-3 with TRBJ2-1, with the D gene uncertain. This receptor was taken from a man aged 30 to 39 in good health. The sequencing input was naive CD4+ T cells sorted from blood. The cell subset or site tag for this specimen amounts to: CD45RA+ positively selected. CDR3 protein: CASSQDFVETSGQFF. The sequenced DNA: TGCGCCAGCAGCCAAGATTTCGTAGAAACATCCGGGCAGTTCTTC.